This is a list of T cell receptor beta chains from one sample in a study of read filtering for tumor transcriptome and immune sequencing. TCRdb re-called the reads through MiXCR, storing one row per CDR3 protein. The table has 130,000 or so distinct CDR3 sequences, about 13% seen once. Sequencing input: a population of CD138-negative cells sorted from bone marrow. These receptors were taken from a donor aged 40 or older with multiple myeloma. CDR3s include the opening cysteine and the closing phenylalanine or tryptophan. The D gene is left open where the match is weak. Rows give clone size only sometimes, using once, few, many, or a class for an expanded clone.

J: TRBJ2-1
size: many
V: TRBV29-1
D: TRBD2
DNA: TGCAGCGTTTCAGCGGGATCGTACAATGAGCAGTTCTTC
CDR3: CSVSAGSYNEQFF

J: TRBJ1-2
size: many
V: TRBV4-1
D: NA
DNA: TGCGCCAGCAGCCAAGATCGTAACAGGCTAGGCTATGGCTACACCTTC
CDR3: CASSQDRNRLGYGYTF

J: TRBJ2-1
size: many
V: TRBV4-1
D: NA
DNA: TGCGCCAGCAGCCCGAACTCTAATCGGCAGTTCTTC
CDR3: CASSPNSNRQFF

J: TRBJ2-1
size: NA
V: TRBV5-1
D: NA
DNA: TGCGCCAGCAGCTTGGCCCCAGTCGGGGGCTCCTACAATGAGCAGTTCTTC
CDR3: CASSLAPVGGSYNEQFF

J: TRBJ2-3
size: many
V: TRBV7-9
D: NA
DNA: TGTGCCAGCAGCCGCGAAGTTCCAGATACGCAGTATTTT
CDR3: CASSREVPDTQYF

J: TRBJ1-4
size: many
V: TRBV4-1
D: NA
DNA: TGCGCCAGCAGCCAACTAACAGGGCTAGAAAAACTGTTTTTT
CDR3: CASSQLTGLEKLFF

J: TRBJ1-5
size: many
V: TRBV5-6
D: NA
DNA: TGTGCCAGCAGCCCAGGTCTCAATCAGCCCCAGCATTTT
CDR3: CASSPGLNQPQHF

J: TRBJ2-5
size: many
V: TRBV20-1
D: NA
DNA: TGCAGTGCTAGGTCAGGAGGGGAGACCCAGTACTTC
CDR3: CSARSGGETQYF

J: TRBJ2-3
size: many
V: TRBV7-8
D: TRBD2
DNA: TGTGCCAGCACCAGGGGACTAGCGGACCGGGATACGCAGTATTTT
CDR3: CASTRGLADRDTQYF

J: TRBJ2-1
size: many
V: TRBV12-3/TRBV12-4
D: NA
DNA: TGTGCCAGCAGTGTACATCAAGTGGACAGACAGCAGTTCTTC
CDR3: CASSVHQVDRQQFF

J: TRBJ2-7
size: many
V: TRBV29-1
D: TRBD2
DNA: TGCAGCGTGTCTAGGACTAGCGGAGAGCAGTACTTC
CDR3: CSVSRTSGEQYF

J: TRBJ2-1
size: many
V: TRBV11-2
D: NA
DNA: TGTGCCAGCAGCCACCCGAGCGGTGAGCAGTTCTTC
CDR3: CASSHPSGEQFF

J: TRBJ2-5
size: many
V: TRBV5-1
D: TRBD1
DNA: TGCGCCAGCAGCCCGGACAGGGCCGTTAGGGTGGTGACCCAGTACTTC
CDR3: CASSPDRAVRVVTQYF

J: TRBJ1-1
size: many
V: TRBV2
D: TRBD1
DNA: TGTGCCAGCAGTGGACCTTACCCAGGGGGTGAAGCTTTCTTT
CDR3: CASSGPYPGGEAFF

J: TRBJ1-2
size: many
V: TRBV20-1
D: NA
DNA: TGCAGTGCTAGAGATTGGGCAGGAAGCAACTATGGCTACACCTTC
CDR3: CSARDWAGSNYGYTF

J: TRBJ2-2
size: few
V: TRBV5-8
D: NA
DNA: TGTGCCAGCATTCTCTCCGGGGGTAGGACCGGGGAGCTGTTTTTT
CDR3: CASILSGGRTGELFF

J: TRBJ2-1
size: NA
V: TRBV7-9
D: TRBD2
DNA: TGTGCCAGCAGCATCGGGACTAGCCTAGACAATGAGCAGTTCTTC
CDR3: CASSIGTSLDNEQFF

J: TRBJ2-1
size: many
V: TRBV12-3/TRBV12-4
D: NA
DNA: TGTGCCAGCAGTTTGTTCGGCGGCGATGAGCAGTTCTTC
CDR3: CASSLFGGDEQFF

J: TRBJ2-1
size: many
V: TRBV19
D: TRBD2
DNA: TGTGCCAGTAGTGTCTCTAGCGGGGGGGCGAATGAGCAGTTCTTC
CDR3: CASSVSSGGANEQFF

J: TRBJ2-5
size: few
V: TRBV18
D: NA
DNA: TGTGCCAGCTCGCCGGGTAGGGGAGAGACCCAGTACTTC
CDR3: CASSPGRGETQYF

J: TRBJ2-2
size: many
V: TRBV6-5
D: NA
DNA: TGTGCCAGCGCAACTAACCAGGGGATGATTTCCGGGGAGCTGTTTTTT
CDR3: CASATNQGMISGELFF

J: TRBJ2-7
size: many
V: TRBV7-9
D: NA
DNA: TGTGCCAGCAGCTTCGAAAGGGATAGCTCCTACGAGCAGTACTTC
CDR3: CASSFERDSSYEQYF

J: TRBJ2-1
size: many
V: TRBV12-3/TRBV12-4
D: TRBD2
DNA: TGTGCCAGCCACCCCGGACTAGCGGGAGGAGAACCTGAGCAGTTCTTC
CDR3: CASHPGLAGGEPEQFF

J: TRBJ2-5
size: many
V: TRBV15
D: NA
DNA: TGCGCCACCAGCAGAGATATCCTGGAGACCCAGTACTTC
CDR3: CATSRDILETQYF

J: TRBJ2-7
size: many
V: TRBV6-2/TRBV6-3
D: NA
DNA: TGTGCCAGCAGGGACTTAACCTACGAGCAGTACTTC
CDR3: CASRDLTYEQYF

J: TRBJ2-5
size: few
V: TRBV27
D: NA
DNA: TGTGCCAGCAGTTTAGTGGGGAATTCCGCCGAGACCCAGTACTTC
CDR3: CASSLVGNSAETQYF

J: TRBJ2-1
size: many
V: TRBV5-1
D: TRBD2
DNA: TGCGCCAGCAGCTTGACGGGCGCGGGAGCGGGGAATGAGCAGTTCTTC
CDR3: CASSLTGAGAGNEQFF

J: TRBJ2-2
size: few
V: TRBV20-1
D: NA
DNA: TGCAGTGCTAGAGGCACTAGTACCGGGGAGCCGTTATTT
CDR3: CSARGTSTGEPLF

J: TRBJ2-1
size: many
V: TRBV7-2
D: TRBD2
DNA: TGTGCCAGCAGCTTGGGGACTAGCGGGAGAGATGAGCAGTTCTTC
CDR3: CASSLGTSGRDEQFF

J: TRBJ1-4
size: many
V: TRBV4-3
D: NA
DNA: TGCGCCAGCAGCCTGGGGGCTGAAAAACTGTTTTTT
CDR3: CASSLGAEKLFF

J: TRBJ2-3
size: many
V: TRBV5-1
D: TRBD1
DNA: TGCGCCAGCAGCCGGGACAGGGAACCAGATACGCAGTATTTT
CDR3: CASSRDREPDTQYF

J: TRBJ2-1
size: many
V: TRBV20-1
D: TRBD2
DNA: TGCAGTGCTAGAGATAGGACTAGCGAGTTCTTC
CDR3: CSARDRTSEFF

J: TRBJ1-1
size: many
V: TRBV6-1
D: TRBD1
DNA: TGTGCCAGCAATCTCAGGGGGCTTGAAGCTTTCTTT
CDR3: CASNLRGLEAFF

J: TRBJ2-3
size: NA
V: TRBV20-1
D: NA
DNA: TGCAGTGCTAGGGGGGACCTACGCGGAACCTTCGATACGCAGTATTTT
CDR3: CSARGDLRGTFDTQYF

J: TRBJ2-3
size: many
V: TRBV6-5
D: TRBD2
DNA: TGTGCCAGCAGGCGGGGGGCCACTAGCGGGACATCAGATACGCAGTATTTT
CDR3: CASRRGATSGTSDTQYF

J: TRBJ2-3
size: many
V: TRBV20-1
D: NA
DNA: TGCAGTGCCAGAGATAGACCAAGAGCCACAGATACGCAGTATTTT
CDR3: CSARDRPRATDTQYF

J: TRBJ1-5
size: many
V: TRBV6-2/TRBV6-3
D: TRBD1
DNA: TGTGCCAGCAGCTCCGGGACAGGGTTCCAGCATTTT
CDR3: CASSSGTGFQHF

J: TRBJ2-7
size: many
V: TRBV7-3
D: TRBD2
DNA: TGTGCCAGCAGCTTAGAAAAGGTTACTAGCGGCCCCTACGAGCAGTACTTC
CDR3: CASSLEKVTSGPYEQYF

J: TRBJ2-7
size: many
V: TRBV20-1
D: NA
DNA: TGCAGTGCTAGAATCCAGTCCTACGAGCAGTACTTC
CDR3: CSARIQSYEQYF

J: TRBJ2-5
size: many
V: TRBV29-1
D: NA
DNA: TGCAGCGTTGACAGTGTAGGTCAAGAGACCCAGTACTTC
CDR3: CSVDSVGQETQYF

J: TRBJ1-4
size: many
V: TRBV24-1
D: TRBD1
DNA: TGTGCCACCAGTGATTCCCAGGGGGCGCGTGAAAAACTGTTTTTT
CDR3: CATSDSQGAREKLFF

J: TRBJ1-1
size: few
V: TRBV7-9
D: TRBD1
DNA: TGTGCCAGCAGCTTCCACAACTCCGGTGCCGGGACAGGGGGCAAGGACACTGAAGCTTTCTTT
CDR3: CASSFHNSGAGTGGKDTEAFF

J: TRBJ1-6
size: many
V: TRBV20-1
D: NA
DNA: TGCAGTGCTAGAGATCCCGGGACTCCTACTAACAAATTCACCCTCCACTTT
CDR3: CSARDPGTPTNKFTLHF

J: TRBJ2-3
size: many
V: TRBV7-8
D: NA
DNA: TGTGCCAGCAGCCTGCTGCCTCGAGATACGCAGTATTTT
CDR3: CASSLLPRDTQYF

J: TRBJ2-2
size: many
V: TRBV10-3
D: NA
DNA: TGTGCCATTCGGGAGGACAGCGCCGGGGAGCTGTTTTTT
CDR3: CAIREDSAGELFF

J: TRBJ1-6
size: many
V: TRBV12-3/TRBV12-4
D: TRBD1
DNA: TGTGCCAGCAGCTGGGGACAGTATAATTCACCCCTCCACTTT
CDR3: CASSWGQYNSPLHF

J: TRBJ1-3
size: NA
V: TRBV4-1
D: NA
DNA: TGCGCCAGCAGCCAAGTAGACGGACTCGACTCTGGAAACACCATATATTTT
CDR3: CASSQVDGLDSGNTIYF

J: TRBJ1-4
size: many
V: TRBV7-9
D: NA
DNA: TGTGCCAGCAGCTTAGATCGGGGGTCTAACGAAAAACTGTTTTTT
CDR3: CASSLDRGSNEKLFF

J: TRBJ2-5
size: many
V: TRBV29-1
D: TRBD2
DNA: TGCAGCGTTGAACGAGGGGCGGGAGGGGAGACCCAGTACTTC
CDR3: CSVERGAGGETQYF

J: TRBJ2-7
size: many
V: TRBV12-3/TRBV12-4
D: NA
DNA: TGTGCCAGCAGTTTTCGTCGGGGCGGGTCCTACGAGCAGTACTTC
CDR3: CASSFRRGGSYEQYF